The T cell receptor (beta chain) under discussion was sequenced for a study of radiation and T cells in renal cell carcinoma. TCRdb keeps only in-frame clones here, not all; method: immunoSEQ multiplex PCR. The sample consists of 130,000 or so clones, 70% to 90% of them appearing once. The time point denotes: baseline pretreatment blood. As to treatment: 15 Gy SBRT to primary tumor, nephrectomy 4 weeks later. Blood was sampled at baseline, 2 weeks and 4 weeks after SBRT. Clear cell pathology was present in this patient's renal cell carcinoma. With respect to this clone: Its specificity is unknown.

The germline CDR1 and CDR2 sequences are SGHTA and FQGNSA. The J segment lost 8 bases and the V segment lost 4 bases, leaving 8 bases of the junction unmatched. This CDR3 contains 15 residues. The study's findings and limits: Pretreatment tumor biopsies were lacking, so baseline clonotypes are unknown. In blood, top tumor clones expanded by 2 weeks, shrinking by 4.

The chain has TRBV7-2 and TRBJ2-1, with 10 nucleotides matching TRBD1. This receptor was taken from a woman between 50 and 59 years old with renal cell carcinoma. Sequences were derived from blood, sampled from a patient whose treatment included radiotherapy and nephrectomy. Here the CDR3 DNA reads TGTGCCAGCAGCTGGGGACAGGGGACTACAGATGAGCAGTTCTTC. Its translation: CASSWGQGTTDEQFF.